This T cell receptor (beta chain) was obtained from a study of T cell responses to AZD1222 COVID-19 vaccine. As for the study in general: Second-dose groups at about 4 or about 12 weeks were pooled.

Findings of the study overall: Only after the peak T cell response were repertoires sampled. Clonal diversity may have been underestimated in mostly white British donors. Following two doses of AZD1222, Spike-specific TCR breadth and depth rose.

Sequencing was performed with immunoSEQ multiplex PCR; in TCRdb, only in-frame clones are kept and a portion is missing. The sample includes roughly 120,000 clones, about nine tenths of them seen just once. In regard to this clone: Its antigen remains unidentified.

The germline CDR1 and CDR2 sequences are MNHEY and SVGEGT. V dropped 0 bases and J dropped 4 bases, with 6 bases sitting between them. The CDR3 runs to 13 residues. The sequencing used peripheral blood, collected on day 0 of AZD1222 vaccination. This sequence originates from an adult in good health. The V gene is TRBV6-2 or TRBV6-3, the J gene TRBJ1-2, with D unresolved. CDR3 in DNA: TGTGCCAGCAGTTACTCGAATGGCTATGGCTACACCTTC. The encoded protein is CASSYSNGYGYTF.